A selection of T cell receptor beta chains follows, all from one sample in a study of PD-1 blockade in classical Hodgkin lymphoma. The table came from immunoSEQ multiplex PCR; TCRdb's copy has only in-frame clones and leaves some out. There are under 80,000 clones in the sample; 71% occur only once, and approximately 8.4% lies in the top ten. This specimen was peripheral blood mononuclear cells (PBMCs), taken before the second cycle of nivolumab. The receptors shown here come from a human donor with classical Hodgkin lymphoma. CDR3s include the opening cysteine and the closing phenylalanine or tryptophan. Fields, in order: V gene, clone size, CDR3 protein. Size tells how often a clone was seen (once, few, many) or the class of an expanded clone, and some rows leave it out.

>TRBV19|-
CASTQTGQGSLYGYTF
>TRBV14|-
CASSQGGRRWEAFF
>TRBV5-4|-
CASSLGTSGRETQYF
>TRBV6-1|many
CASSEWTGFSNQPQHF
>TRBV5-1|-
CASSLFGGENEQYF
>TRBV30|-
CAWSVQGYEQYF
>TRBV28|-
CASLGTGHTGELFF
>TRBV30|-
CAWRRLHEKLFF
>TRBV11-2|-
CASSHSGALASTDTQYF
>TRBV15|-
CATSRDLRQSFSYEQYF
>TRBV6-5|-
CASSGDRGLEKLFF
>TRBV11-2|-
CASSPGRTGELFF
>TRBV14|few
CASSQDPAGGSYGYTF
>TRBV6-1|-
CASTLIEGGTTEAFF
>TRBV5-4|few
CASSLRGPKETQYF
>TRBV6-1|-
CASSEGGRRNQPQHF
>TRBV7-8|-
CASSTKTRGGRADEQYF
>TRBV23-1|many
CASSHRNQPQHF
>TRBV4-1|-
CASSLGMVNTEAFF
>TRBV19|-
CASSIGTSGSSYNEQFF
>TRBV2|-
CASSGVGSSTDTQYF
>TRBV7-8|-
CASSLAYSRNTEAFF
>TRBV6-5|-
CASSYGGSKNTEAFF
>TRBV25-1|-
CASSQRNEKLFF
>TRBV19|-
CASSIGPSGTGELFF
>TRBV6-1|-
CASSVSGGPNIQYF
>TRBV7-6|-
CASSLGGGGTYEQYF
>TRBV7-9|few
CASSPGTRAYNEQFF
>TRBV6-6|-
CASSYRRGGGADTQYF